The 18 T cell receptor beta chains reported below all come from one sample, sequenced in a study of cytomegalovirus exposure and HLA in healthy donors. The PCR used 60 Vbeta and 13 Jbeta primers. The method was immunoSEQ multiplex PCR; TCRdb's version includes in-frame clones alone and lacks a portion of them. The table shows 100,000 to 150,000 clones, with about 10% occurring only once. The sequenced material came from PBMCs. The receptors derive from a woman aged 40-49 years in good health and CMV-seropositive.

This CDR3 reads CASSAGVPKESNQPQHF. CDR3 bases: TGTGCCAGCAGCGCCGGGGTCCCGAAGGAGAGCAATCAGCCCCAGCATTTT. The V and J genes are TRBV9 and TRBJ1-5; D uncertain. This CDR3 region has 17 residues. V lost 3 bases and J 1 base, leaving 17 bases between the germline ends. The germline V gene has CDR1 SGDLS and CDR2 YYNGEE.

In this sample, this clone turned up a few times. The rearrangement joins TRBV6-5 to TRBJ1-4, with TRBD1 identical over 7 bases. Germline assignment: CDR1 MNHEY and CDR2 SVGAGI. V dropped 5 bases and J dropped 6; count of bases not matched to a gene: 9. The CDR3 covers 15 residues. The CDR3 DNA follows: TGTGCCAGCAGTCCGTGGCAGGGGGTAGATGAAAAACTGTTTTTT. It encodes CASSPWQGVDEKLFF.

This clone appeared a few times. The J gene is TRBJ2-3, the V gene TRBV6-5, with 8 bases that match TRBD2. Trimming removed 0 bases from V and 6 bases from J; junction bases left unmatched: 5. This CDR3 is 15 amino acids long. Germline V gives CDR1 MNHEY, CDR2 SVGAGI. CDR3: CASSYSAGGADTQYF. CDR3 coding DNA: TGTGCCAGCAGTTACTCGGCGGGGGGTGCGGATACGCAGTATTTT.

This clone came up a few times. CDR3 sequence reads: CASGGVTGGNTGELFF. CDR3 DNA: TGTGCCAGCGGGGGAGTGACAGGGGGAAACACCGGGGAGCTGTTTTTT. The chain is built from TRBV2 and TRBJ2-2, with TRBD1 identical over 9 bases. The germline CDR1 and CDR2 sequences are SNHLY and FYNNEI. The CDR3 length is 16 residues. V gave up 8 bases and J gave up 2 bases; unmatched junction bases: 9.

This rearrangement joins TRBV5-6 to TRBJ2-5, with TRBD2 identical over 9 bases. In germline, CDR1 is SGHDT, CDR2 YYEEEE. The J segment lost 5 bases and the V segment lost 3 bases, leaving 8 bases of the junction unmatched. CDR3 length: 15 residues. The CDR3, as DNA: TGTGCCAGCAGCTCCGACAACCTAGCGGGGGAGACCCAGTACTTC. This encodes CASSSDNLAGETQYF. The full variable domain, rest sourced from reference TRBV5-6 and TRBJ2-5, is DAGVTQSPTHLIKTRGQQVTLRCSPKSGHDTVSWYQQALGQGPQFIFQYYEEEERQRGNFPDRFSGHQFPNYSSELNVNALLLGDSALYLCASSSDNLAGETQYFGPGTRLLVL.

This clone was observed a handful of times. The chain recombines TRBV4-1 with TRBJ2-7; 10 bases agree with TRBD1. There are 17 residues in the CDR3. V was pared by 1 base and J by 3 bases, with 9 bases of the junction left unmatched. From germline, CDR1 is MGHRA and CDR2 YSYEKL. The CDR3 spells CASSQAPWTGGDYEQYF. In nucleotides, the CDR3 is TGCGCCAGCAGCCAAGCCCCTTGGACAGGGGGGGACTACGAGCAGTACTTC.

This clone was counted a few times. The chain joins TRBV9 to TRBJ1-2; D is undetermined. The CDR3 loop spans 13 amino acids. V lost 0 bases and J lost 2, with 5 bases in between. Germline V gives CDR1 SGDLS, CDR2 YYNGEE. In DNA form, the CDR3 reads TGTGCCAGCAGCGTAGTACAGAACTATGGCTACACCTTC. Translating it yields CASSVVQNYGYTF.

This clone was picked up a small number of times. Written as DNA, the CDR3 is TGCAGCGTTGGACTAGCGGGGGGGGAGACCCAGTACTTC. It codes for CSVGLAGGETQYF. V usage is TRBV29-1 and J usage is TRBJ2-5; 14 positions match TRBD2. The CDR3 has 13 residues. Germline values: CDR1 SQVTM, CDR2 ANQGSEA. V lost 4 bases to trimming and J lost 5 bases; unmatched junction nucleotides: 0.

As for this clone: Given the absence of the conserved phenylalanine or tryptophan at the CDR3 end, a read error is likely. This sequence joins TRBV2 and TRBJ1-6; D may be TRBD1 (5 bases). The CDR3 loop spans 16 amino acids. Trimming took off 6 bases at V and 5 bases at J, with 17 bases between the two ends. Germline values: CDR1 SNHLY, CDR2 FYNNEI. CDR3 region: CASSLERAGNNSPLHV. CDR3 coding DNA: TGTGCCAGCAGCCTAGAGCGGGCAGGGAATAATTCACCCCTCCACGTT.

This clone came up a few times. J is TRBJ1-1 and V is TRBV19; 7 bases fit TRBD1. This CDR3 is built from 15 residues. From germline, CDR1 is LNHDA and CDR2 SQIVND (reference sequence). The V gene end was trimmed by 5 bases and the J gene end by 0 bases; junction bases not matched to a gene: 6. The CDR3 DNA reads TGTGCCAGTAGTGTGACAGGGCTAGTGAACACTGAAGCTTTCTTT. This codes for CASSVTGLVNTEAFF.

The chain employs TRBV5-1 and TRBJ1-4; no clear D gene. Trimming cost V 1 base and J 2 bases, with 12 bases left between them. In germline, CDR1 is SGHRS, CDR2 YFSETQ. The CDR3 is 16 residues long. The CDR3 here is CASSLRLGSTNEKLFF. As DNA, the CDR3 is TGCGCCAGCAGCTTGAGGTTAGGGAGCACTAATGAAAAACTGTTTTTT.

The chain has TRBV2 and TRBJ2-7; TRBD1 matches 11 bases. The germline CDR1 and CDR2 sequences are SNHLY and FYNNEI. The CDR3 covers 15 residues. V gave up 2 bases and J gave up 7 bases; unmatched junction bases: 7. DNA for the CDR3: TGTGCCAGCAGTGAATTGGGGACAGGGGGTATTGAGCAGTACGTC. This gives the protein CASSELGTGGIEQYV.

J is TRBJ2-3 and V is TRBV9; no clear D. Germline-derived CDR1 and CDR2 are SGDLS and YYNGEE. The CDR3 contains 12 residues. Trimming shortened V by 4 bases and J by 4 bases, and 7 bases separated the two germline ends. Here the CDR3 reads CASSISSDTQYF. In DNA form, the CDR3 reads TGTGCCAGCAGCATTAGCTCAGATACGCAGTATTTT.

The CDR3 reads CASSPIGQGKGETQYF. The DNA for the CDR3 is TGCGCCAGCAGCCCGATTGGACAGGGAAAGGGGGAGACCCAGTACTTC. The chain carries TRBV5-1 and TRBJ2-5, with 8 bases aligning to TRBD1. The CDR3 is 16 residues long. Germline V CDR1 and CDR2: SGHRS, YFSETQ. The V gene end was trimmed by 4 bases and the J gene end by 5 bases; junction bases not matched to a gene: 13.

The chain carries TRBV7-2 and TRBJ2-3, with D unclear. Germline CDR1 SGHTA, CDR2 FQGNSA. The CDR3 is made up of 15 amino acids. Trimming removed 3 bases from V and 1 base from J, with 11 bases in between. CDR3 bases: TGTGCCAGCAGCTTTACCCGACTCGGCACAGATACGCAGTATTTT. Protein sequence: CASSFTRLGTDTQYF.

This clone has more than one count but fewer than ten. The V call is TRBV10-3, the J call TRBJ2-2; D may be TRBD2 (6 bases). The CDR3 contains 17 residues. Germline loops: CDR1 ENHRY, CDR2 SYGVKD. V was clipped by 5 bases and J by 1 base, with 17 bases between them. The CDR3 protein is CAISPSPGLRNTGELFF. DNA for the CDR3: TGTGCCATCAGTCCGTCCCCGGGACTCCGGAACACCGGGGAGCTGTTTTTT.

The rearrangement joins TRBV19 to TRBJ2-1, with 13 bases matching TRBD2. Germline CDR1 and CDR2: LNHDA and SQIVND (reference sequence). CDR3 length equals 16 residues. Trimming removed 4 bases from V and 7 bases from J; junction bases left unmatched: 7. Written as DNA, the CDR3 is TGTGCCAGTAGTAAAACTAGCGGGGGGGTTCGGAATGAGCAGTTCTTC. Its translation is CASSKTSGGVRNEQFF.

The gene calls are TRBV19 and TRBJ2-7, with TRBD1 identical over 8 bases. Germline V gene lookup returns CDR1 LNHDA and CDR2 SQIVND (reference sequence). CDR3 length: 14 amino acids. V dropped 3 bases and J dropped 6; count of bases not matched to a gene: 7. The CDR3 protein is CASSMVQGAGEQYF. For the CDR3, the DNA is TGTGCCAGTAGTATGGTGCAGGGGGCAGGCGAGCAGTACTTC. Full variable domain (outside the CDR3, taken from reference TRBV19 and TRBJ2-7): DGGITQSPKYLFRKEGQNVTLSCEQNLNHDAMYWYRQDPGQGLRLIYYSQIVNDFQKGDIAEGYSVSREKKESFPLTVTSAQKNPTAFYLCASSMVQGAGEQYFGPGTRLTVT.